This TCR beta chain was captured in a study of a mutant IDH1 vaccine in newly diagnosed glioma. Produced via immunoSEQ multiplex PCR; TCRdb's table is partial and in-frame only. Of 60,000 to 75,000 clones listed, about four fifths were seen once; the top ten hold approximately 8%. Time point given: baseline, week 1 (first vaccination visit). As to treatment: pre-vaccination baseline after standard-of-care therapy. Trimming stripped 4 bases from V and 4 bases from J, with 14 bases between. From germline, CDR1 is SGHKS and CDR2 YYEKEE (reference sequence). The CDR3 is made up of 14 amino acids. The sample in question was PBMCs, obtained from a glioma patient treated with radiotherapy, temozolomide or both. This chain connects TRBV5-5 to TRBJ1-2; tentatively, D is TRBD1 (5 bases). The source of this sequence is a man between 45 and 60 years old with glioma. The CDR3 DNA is TGTGCCAGCAGCGCAAGCAGGGCTGGCTATGGCTACACCTTC. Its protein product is CASSASRAGYGYTF.